The 4 T cell receptor beta chains below all came from one sample that was sequenced in a study of regulatory T cells in long-lasting Graves disease. Sequencing libraries for TCR beta were prepared with iRepertoire HTBI primers and Arm-PCR of CDR3 regions. TCRdb fed the multiplex PCR reads into MiXCR, producing one record per CDR3 protein. The sample contains about 370,000 distinct CDR3 sequences, about 14% of which appear only once. This sample's time point: newly diagnosed GD, antithyroid drugs for less than 3 months. From RNA extracted from PBMCs, the TCR library was made. The specimen was peripheral blood mononuclear cells (PBMCs), collected at new diagnosis, from a patient treated with antithyroid drugs. These receptors all stem from a female donor with Graves disease.

Only a few counts were recorded for this clonotype. The J gene is TRBJ2-7, the V gene TRBV20-1, with a weak D call TRBD1 (6 bases). This CDR3 has 15 amino acids. Germline CDR1 DFQATT, CDR2 SNEGSKA (reference sequence). Deletions cut 4 bases from V and 0 bases from J, with 16 bases between. CDR3 in DNA: TGCAGTGCTATTCAGGGGCGGTTGAGCTCCTACGAGCAGTACTTC. Encoded protein: CSAIQGRLSSYEQYF.

Many counts were recorded for this clonotype. V usage is TRBV6-2 or TRBV6-3 and J usage is TRBJ2-2; tentatively, D is TRBD1 or TRBD2 (5 bases each). The ends were cut back, 7 bases at V and 7 bases at J, with 16 bases in the middle. Germline V CDR1 and CDR2: MNHEY, SVGEGT. The CDR3 covers 14 residues. DNA of the CDR3: TGTGCCAGCACCATAACGGTGGGGGTCGGGGAGCTGTTTTTT. Its translation: CASTITVGVGELFF.

In this sample, this clonotype turned up a few times. CDR3 nucleotide sequence: TGCGCCAGCAGCCAAGATCAGGATATAGACTATGGCTACACCTTC. It specifies CASSQDQDIDYGYTF. The chain employs TRBV4-3 and TRBJ1-2; D is unclear. Per the germline V gene, CDR1 is LGHNA and CDR2 is YSLEER. Deletions cut 0 bases from V and 3 bases from J, with 11 bases between. The CDR3 spans 15 residues.

With respect to this clonotype: Sequence at one end of the junction differs from germline and may be a read error. This chain joins TRBV5-1 and TRBJ2-3; TRBD2 might be the D (5 bases). The CDR3 consists of 15 residues. Germline loops: CDR1 SGHRS, CDR2 YFSETQ. CDR3 in DNA: TGTGCCAGCAGCTTGCCTAGGAGGCTCACAGATACGCAGTATTTT. Its protein product is CASSLPRRLTDTQYF.